The rows below give T cell receptor beta chains drawn from one sample of a study of shared T cell receptors in the human thymus. Generated by immunoSEQ multiplex PCR, the TCRdb table keeps only in-frame clones and is missing some. The data hold roughly 550,000 clones, with around 78% observed a single time. Separately, the same data were catalogued under a study of human thymus T cells.

Sequenced input: thymocytes. Source of these receptors: a boy younger than two with a congenital heart defect. The CDR3 runs from the conserved cysteine through the conserved F or W. The D gene is left open where the match is weak. The size entry is marked missing in some rows and otherwise reads once, few, many or a size class.

j_call | clone_size | d_call | v_call | cdr3_aa | cdr3_nt
TRBJ2-5 | few | . | TRBV6-5 | CANRDTLGTQYF | TGTGCCAACCGGGACACCCTAGGGACCCAGTACTTC
TRBJ2-1 | . | . | TRBV29-1 | CSVRGLGGKGNEQFF | TGCAGCGTCAGAGGTCTGGGGGGTAAAGGCAATGAGCAGTTCTTC
TRBJ2-7 | . | TRBD1 | TRBV28 | CASSWRRGTAPYEQYF | TGTGCCAGCAGTTGGCGCAGAGGGACAGCCCCCTACGAGCAGTACTTC
TRBJ2-7 | . | TRBD1 | TRBV28 | CASSFLGQSSYEQYF | TGTGCCAGCAGTTTTTTGGGACAGTCCTCCTACGAGCAGTACTTC
TRBJ1-1 | . | TRBD1 | TRBV10-3 | CAIRGQGANTEAFF | TGTGCCATCAGGGGACAGGGGGCGAACACTGAAGCTTTCTTT
TRBJ2-7 | . | TRBD1 | TRBV7-7 | CASSLILQGAFYEQYF | TGTGCCAGCAGCTTAATCCTGCAGGGGGCATTCTACGAGCAGTACTTC
TRBJ1-4 | . | . | TRBV4-1 | CASSQGGGTAMATNEKLFF | TGCGCCAGCAGCCAAGGAGGGGGAACAGCGATGGCAACTAATGAAAAACTGTTTTTT
TRBJ2-1 | . | TRBD2 | TRBV6-5 | CASIRLAGGNNEQFF | TGTGCCAGCATCCGATTAGCGGGAGGTAACAATGAGCAGTTCTTC
TRBJ2-7 | once | TRBD2 | TRBV19 | CASSTRSGRPNPYEQYF | TGTGCCAGTAGTACTCGTAGCGGGAGGCCTAACCCTTACGAGCAGTACTTC
TRBJ1-1 | . | . | TRBV2 | CASSDLVGDTEAFF | TGTGCCAGCAGTGACTTAGTAGGGGACACTGAAGCTTTCTTT
TRBJ2-4 | once | . | TRBV29-1 | CSVLLEETAKNIQYF | TGCAGCGTACTGCTGGAGGAGACGGCCAAAAACATTCAGTACTTC
TRBJ2-5 | . | TRBD1 | TRBV7-9 | CASSLTGTGTLQETQYF | TGTGCCAGCAGCTTAACAGGGACAGGAACCCTACAAGAGACCCAGTACTTC
TRBJ1-2 | . | . | TRBV25-1 | CASSGGYGYTF | TGTGCCAGCAGTGGCGGGTATGGCTACACCTTC
TRBJ2-1 | . | . | TRBV28 | CASSFRRVSYNEQFF | TGTGCCAGCAGTTTTCGCAGGGTCTCCTACAATGAGCAGTTCTTC
TRBJ2-1 | . | TRBD2 | TRBV5-1 | CASRQTSGSRNEQFF | TGCGCCAGCAGACAAACTAGCGGGAGTCGCAATGAGCAGTTCTTC
TRBJ2-5 | few | TRBD1 | TRBV6-1 | CASSEPRQGAQETQYF | TGTGCCAGCAGTGAACCTCGACAGGGGGCCCAAGAGACCCAGTACTTC
TRBJ1-1 | . | TRBD1 | TRBV28 | CASLPGQGREAFF | TGTGCCAGCCTCCCGGGACAGGGGAGGGAAGCTTTCTTT
TRBJ2-3 | once | . | TRBV19 | CASSIDVREFTDTQYF | TGTGCCAGTAGTATAGATGTGAGGGAGTTCACAGATACGCAGTATTTT
TRBJ2-7 | . | . | TRBV4-3 | CASSQDFREDPAYEQYF | TGCGCCAGCAGCCAAGATTTTAGGGAGGACCCCGCCTACGAGCAGTACTTC
TRBJ1-5 | . | TRBD1 | TRBV30 | CAWSATREPMDRNVNQPQHF | TGTGCCTGGAGTGCGACGAGAGAACCCATGGACAGGAACGTCAATCAGCCCCAGCATTTT
TRBJ1-1 | . | . | TRBV23-1 | CASSHPGNRAGENTEAFF | TGCGCCAGCAGTCATCCTGGGAATAGGGCAGGGGAGAACACTGAAGCTTTCTTT
TRBJ2-1 | . | . | TRBV27 | CASSPRGRNNEQFF | TGTGCCAGCAGCCCTCGGGGGAGGAACAATGAGCAGTTCTTC
TRBJ1-1 | . | TRBD1 | TRBV11-2 | CASSPRQGPTEAFF | TGTGCCAGCAGCCCCAGACAGGGTCCCACTGAAGCTTTCTTT
TRBJ1-5 | . | TRBD1 | TRBV28 | CASSPFSDRAEAPNQPQHF | TGTGCCAGCAGCCCCTTTTCCGACAGGGCTGAGGCCCCCAATCAGCCCCAGCATTTT
TRBJ2-7 | . | . | TRBV5-6 | CASLAGSSYEQYF | TGTGCCAGCCTCGCGGGAAGCTCCTACGAGCAGTACTTC
TRBJ2-2 | . | TRBD2 | TRBV2 | CASSEGLATGELFF | TGTGCCAGCAGCGAGGGACTAGCCACCGGGGAGCTGTTTTTT
TRBJ2-3 | . | . | TRBV29-1 | CSAQGIADTQYF | TGCAGCGCCCAAGGGATAGCGGATACGCAGTATTTT
TRBJ1-3 | . | . | TRBV4-1 | CASSQGDTVSGNTIYF | TGCGCCAGCAGCCAAGGAGACACAGTCTCTGGAAACACCATATATTTT
TRBJ2-1 | once | . | TRBV5-6 | CASSANSPRGYNEQFF | TGTGCCAGCAGCGCGAATTCCCCAAGGGGTTACAATGAGCAGTTCTTC
TRBJ2-1 | . | TRBD2 | TRBV13 | CASSSPPPGLDNEQFF | TGTGCCAGCAGCTCCCCTCCCCCGGGACTAGACAATGAGCAGTTCTTC
TRBJ2-7 | . | TRBD1 | TRBV27 | CASSLSPWTGVAYEQYF | TGTGCCAGCAGTTTATCGCCCTGGACAGGGGTCGCCTACGAGCAGTACTTC
TRBJ2-5 | . | . | TRBV21-1 | CASSPRRGGETQYF | TGTGCCAGCAGCCCACGGCGGGGGGGGGAGACCCAGTACTTC
TRBJ2-5 | . | . | TRBV4-1 | CASSLAFQETQYF | TGCGCCAGCAGCCTAGCGTTCCAAGAGACCCAGTACTTC
TRBJ1-2 | . | . | TRBV9 | CASSVGPGHNYGYTF | TGTGCCAGCAGCGTAGGTCCAGGCCATAACTATGGCTACACCTTC
TRBJ1-1 | . | . | TRBV29-1 | CSVSGGRGTEAFF | TGCAGCGTTTCAGGAGGCAGGGGCACTGAAGCTTTCTTT
TRBJ1-1 | . | TRBD1 | TRBV29-1 | CSVPRGVPADTEAFF | TGCAGCGTTCCCAGGGGGGTTCCCGCGGACACTGAAGCTTTCTTT
TRBJ1-1 | . | . | TRBV19 | CASSISGHAHTEAFF | TGTGCCAGTAGTATCTCAGGACACGCTCACACTGAAGCTTTCTTT
TRBJ2-7 | . | . | TRBV4-3 | CASSARTPSSYEQYF | TGCGCCAGCAGCGCCAGGACACCCTCTTCCTACGAGCAGTACTTC
TRBJ2-2 | . | . | TRBV30 | CAWKSSPPGELFF | TGTGCCTGGAAGAGTAGCCCCCCCGGGGAGCTGTTTTTT
TRBJ2-7 | few | TRBD2 | TRBV19 | CASRTSGTVSYEQYF | TGTGCCAGTCGGACTAGCGGGACTGTCTCCTACGAGCAGTACTTC
TRBJ1-2 | . | TRBD1 | TRBV5-1 | CASSLPDRDYGYTF | TGCGCCAGCAGCTTACCCGACAGGGATTATGGCTACACCTTC
TRBJ1-2 | . | TRBD1 | TRBV10-3 | CAISPGVRDRGLRGYTF | TGTGCCATCAGCCCCGGGGTCCGGGACAGGGGGTTACGTGGCTACACCTTC
TRBJ2-2 | . | . | TRBV6-1 | CASKGTGELFF | TGTGCCAGCAAGGGGACCGGGGAGCTGTTTTTT
TRBJ2-1 | . | TRBD2 | TRBV7-9 | CASSSPGTSVSSYNEQFF | TGTGCCAGCAGCTCACCCGGGACTAGCGTAAGCTCCTACAATGAGCAGTTCTTC
TRBJ2-7 | . | TRBD2 | TRBV4-1 | CASSQGPGLATHEQYF | TGCGCCAGCAGCCAAGGCCCGGGACTAGCGACACACGAGCAGTACTTC
TRBJ1-1 | . | TRBD1 | TRBV18 | CASSPGQGRETEAFF | TGTGCCAGCTCACCTGGACAGGGACGGGAAACTGAAGCTTTCTTT
TRBJ2-1 | . | TRBD1 | TRBV5-1 | CASSLRVRGNEQFF | TGCGCCAGCAGCTTGAGGGTCAGGGGGAATGAGCAGTTCTTC
TRBJ2-1 | . | . | TRBV7-6 | CASSLLSRDNEQFF | TGTGCCAGCAGCTTACTATCACGGGACAATGAGCAGTTCTTC
TRBJ1-5 | . | TRBD1 | TRBV4-3 | CASSQEPFRTGWSKDQPQHF | TGCGCCAGCAGCCAAGAGCCTTTTAGGACAGGGTGGAGTAAGGATCAGCCCCAGCATTTT
TRBJ2-2 | . | . | TRBV27 | CASRPPRPTNTGELFF | TGTGCCAGCAGACCCCCGAGGCCAACGAACACCGGGGAGCTGTTTTTT